The 32 T cell receptor beta chains below all came from one sample that was sequenced in a study of PD-L1 blockade in urothelial cancer. Sequencing was performed with immunoSEQ multiplex PCR; in TCRdb, only in-frame clones are kept and a portion is missing. This table has 30,000 or so clones, 65% to 90% appearing once. Sequenced material: PBMCs, taken around atezolizumab (anti-PD-L1) treatment. The receptor set was obtained from a man aged 55 to 70 with urothelial cancer.

This clone appeared a single time. J is TRBJ2-7 and V is TRBV7-2, with D tentatively TRBD2 (6 bases). The germline V gene encodes CDR1 SGHTA and CDR2 FQGNSA. This CDR3 has 14 amino acids. The V gene lost 4 bases and the J gene lost 7 bases, with 17 bases spanning the gap. The CDR3 loop reads CASSSHTGVGEQYF. CDR3 nucleotides: TGTGCCAGCAGCTCACATACGGGGGTGGGGGAGCAGTACTTC.

The chain joins TRBV5-8 to TRBJ1-2; 9 nucleotides line up with TRBD1. V lost 5 bases and J lost 5; bases outside the gene matches: 10. CDR1 is SGHTS and CDR2 is YDEGEE in the germline V gene. The CDR3 is 15 amino acids. The CDR3 sequence: CASSTPGTGRYGYTF. The CDR3 DNA reads as TGTGCCAGCAGTACTCCCGGGACAGGGCGGTATGGCTACACCTTC.

There are a few counts of this clone. This chain connects TRBV19 to TRBJ2-2, with 7 nucleotides matching TRBD1. The V gene end was trimmed by 7 bases and the J gene end by 8 bases; junction bases not matched to a gene: 10. From germline, CDR1 is LNHDA and CDR2 SQIVND (reference sequence). The CDR3 extends over 14 amino acids. The DNA for the CDR3 is TGTGCCAGTATCCTCTCGACAGGGACGGGGGAGCTGTTTTTT. This codes for CASILSTGTGELFF.

This chain joins TRBV7-2 and TRBJ1-2, with 12 bases fitting TRBD1. V gave up 4 bases and J gave up 4 bases; unmatched junction bases: 10. The CDR3 sequence is 17 residues long. Germline CDR1 is SGHTA and CDR2 is FQGNSA. The chain's CDR3 is CASSSAGTGGLIYGYTF. CDR3 sequence (DNA): TGTGCCAGCAGCTCCGCCGGGACAGGGGGCCTCATCTATGGCTACACCTTC. The full variable domain, rest sourced from reference TRBV7-2 and TRBJ1-2, is GAGVSQSPSNKVTEKGKDVELRCDPISGHTALYWYRQSLGQGLEFLIYFQGNSAPDKSGLPSDRFSAERTGGSVSTLTIQRTQQEDSAVYLCASSSAGTGGLIYGYTFGSGTRLTVV.

The chain is built from TRBV10-3 and TRBJ1-3; unclear D gene. The germline CDR1 and CDR2 sequences are ENHRY and SYGVKD. The CDR3 is made up of 15 amino acids. With 3 bases removed from V and 4 bases from J, the gap between germline ends came to 13 bases. This chain's CDR3 is CAISDPGEIGNTIYF. CDR3 coding DNA: TGTGCCATCAGTGACCCGGGAGAAATCGGAAACACCATATATTTT.

Points on this clone: Mismatch with germline at one junction end may stem from a read error. The chain links TRBV5-1 to TRBJ2-3, with D possibly being TRBD2 (6 bases). This CDR3 has 14 amino acids. Germline V gene lookup returns CDR1 SGHRS and CDR2 YFSETQ. The CDR3 region is CASSLGEDTVTQYF. In DNA, the CDR3 is TGCGCCAGCAGCTTAGGGGAGGATACAGTTACGCAGTATTTT.

The rearrangement links TRBV2 to TRBJ1-2, with D perhaps TRBD1 (6 bases). This CDR3 contains 14 residues. V lost 6 bases to trimming and J lost 4 bases, with 15 bases between them. CDR1 is SNHLY and CDR2 is FYNNEI in the germline V gene. CDR3 bases: TGTGCCAGCAGGGCCCCGACAGGCTTCTATGGCTACACCTTC. This codes for CASRAPTGFYGYTF.

V and J are TRBV5-6 and TRBJ1-1; tentatively, D is TRBD1 (6 bases). Looked up from germline, CDR1 is SGHDT and CDR2 is YYEEEE. This CDR3 contains 17 residues. Deletions cut 1 base from V and 0 bases from J, with 16 bases between. As DNA, the CDR3 is TGTGCCAGCAGCTTGTGGCAGGGGCGAAACATGAACACTGAAGCTTTCTTT. This sequence encodes CASSLWQGRNMNTEAFF.

This rearrangement joins TRBV12-5 to TRBJ2-7; D uncertain. Germline CDR1 LGHNT, CDR2 FRNRAP. V shed 4 bases and J shed 3 bases, with 13 bases lying between them. The CDR3 covers 14 residues. Here the CDR3 reads CASGSNGRLYEQYF. The CDR3 DNA follows: TGTGCTAGTGGTTCCAACGGCAGACTCTACGAGCAGTACTTC. The full variable domain, completed using reference TRBV12-5 and TRBJ2-7, is DARVTQTPRHKVTEMGQEVTMRCQPILGHNTVFWYRQTMMQGLELLAYFRNRAPLDDSGMPKDRFSAEMPDATLATLKIQPSEPRDSAVYFCASGSNGRLYEQYFGPGTRLTVT.

The chain recombines TRBV5-1 with TRBJ1-2, with D perhaps matching TRBD1 (5 bases). Per germline, CDR1 SGHRS and CDR2 YFSETQ. V was clipped by 4 bases and J by 8 bases, with 15 bases between them. This CDR3 contains 13 residues. The CDR3: CASSPPTGFGYTF. The DNA of the CDR3 is TGCGCCAGCAGCCCACCCACAGGTTTCGGCTACACCTTC. Using reference TRBV5-1 and TRBJ1-2 for the parts outside the CDR3, the full variable domain is KAGVTQTPRYLIKTRGQQVTLSCSPISGHRSVSWYQQTPGQGLQFLFEYFSETQRNKGNFPGRFSGRQFSNSRSEMNVSTLELGDSALYLCASSPPTGFGYTFGSGTRLTVV.

This clone was recorded only once. This chain joins TRBV10-1 and TRBJ1-2; D not resolved. CDR3 length equals 14 residues. Trimming removed 5 bases from V and 3 bases from J, with 13 bases in between. Germline V gives CDR1 WNHNN, CDR2 SYGVQD (reference sequence). The DNA for the CDR3 is TGCGCCAGCAGTCGCCCCGGGGTACACTATGGCTACACCTTC. Encoded protein: CASSRPGVHYGYTF.

This clone came up a few times. V is TRBV19 and J is TRBJ1-3; a possible D gene is TRBD1 (6 bases). Germline CDR1 is LNHDA and CDR2 is SQIVND (reference sequence). Trimming shortened V by 6 bases and J by 0 bases, and 9 bases separated the two germline ends. This CDR3 has 14 residues. The CDR3 sequence is CASSTGSSGNTIYF. The CDR3 bases are TGTGCCAGTAGCACAGGGAGCTCTGGAAACACCATATATTTT.

About this clone: At one of its ends the junction is not consistent with the germline gene, which may arise from a read error. The chain joins TRBV7-7 to TRBJ2-1; TRBD2 matches at 12 bases. The germline CDR1 and CDR2 sequences are SSHAT and FNYEAQ (reference sequence). CDR3 size: 15 residues. The CDR3 region has the DNA TGTGCTAGCAGCTTGACTAGCGGGAGCAAGGTTGAGCAGTTCTTC. Translating gives CASSLTSGSKVEQFF.

The chain carries TRBV5-1 and TRBJ1-2, with D perhaps matching TRBD1 (5 bases). V lost 0 bases and J lost 2, with 14 bases in between. CDR1 SGHRS and CDR2 YFSETQ come from the germline V gene. This CDR3 spans 16 amino acids. The CDR3 nucleotides read TGCGCCAGCAGCTTGGGAGGTGGGGACTCCAACTATGGCTACACCTTC. It translates to CASSLGGGDSNYGYTF.

The chain links TRBV5-5 to TRBJ2-5; TRBD2 matches at 8 bases. V lost 3 bases and J lost 5; bases outside the gene matches: 6. Germline CDR1 and CDR2: SGHKS and YYEKEE (reference sequence). This CDR3 region has 14 residues. DNA for the CDR3: TGTGCCAGCAGCTCTAGGACTAGCCTGGAGACCCAGTACTTC. This codes for CASSSRTSLETQYF.

The chain employs TRBV28 and TRBJ2-7; maybe TRBD1 (6 bases). Germline-derived CDR1 and CDR2 are MDHEN and SYDVKM. The CDR3 length is 18 residues. With 7 bases removed from V and 0 bases from J, the gap between germline ends came to 25 bases. The CDR3 DNA is TGTGCCAGCACCCCTGGACAGTTTCACCCCGCCCCCTCCTACGAGCAGTACTTC. Residues: CASTPGQFHPAPSYEQYF.

The chain links TRBV6-5 to TRBJ1-2; possible D gene TRBD1, 5 bases. Trimming left V 10 bases short and J 0 bases short, with 15 bases between. CDR1 MNHEY and CDR2 SVGAGI come from the germline V gene. This CDR3 has 14 residues. This CDR3 reads CATQPGAANYGYTF. The CDR3 DNA reads TGTGCCACCCAACCTGGGGCCGCTAACTATGGCTACACCTTC.

V and J are TRBV2 and TRBJ2-2, with D possibly being TRBD1 (5 bases). CDR1 is SNHLY and CDR2 is FYNNEI in the germline V gene. The CDR3 is 14 residues long. Trimming left V 10 bases short and J 1 base short, with 13 bases between. The CDR3 sequence: CAMKGQRNTGELFF. The CDR3 DNA reads TGTGCCATGAAGGGGCAAAGGAACACCGGGGAGCTGTTTTTT.

The chain has TRBV6-1 and TRBJ1-2; no clear D gene. The CDR3 covers 14 residues. Germline V gene lookup returns CDR1 MNHNS and CDR2 SASEGT. V shed 5 bases and J shed 4 bases, with 14 bases lying between them. The CDR3 sequence is CASSQGPAVYGYTF. The CDR3 bases are TGTGCCAGCAGTCAAGGGCCTGCGGTCTATGGCTACACCTTC.

V and J are TRBV19 and TRBJ2-5, with 11 bases identical to TRBD2. Germline CDR1 reads LNHDA; CDR2 reads SQIVND (reference sequence). The ends lost 5 bases at V and 1 base at J; junction bases unmatched: 12. This CDR3 contains 18 residues. CDR3 DNA: TGTGCCAGTAGTTACTTTCTAGCGGGGGGACAAGGCCAAGAGACCCAGTACTTC. Translating gives CASSYFLAGGQGQETQYF.

The chain links TRBV7-2 to TRBJ1-3; D may be TRBD1 (5 bases). V was pared by 5 bases and J by 0 bases, with 8 bases between. The CDR3 length is 14 residues. Germline CDR1 SGHTA, CDR2 FQGNSA. As DNA, the CDR3 is TGTGCCAGCAGCCCGGGACTCTCTGGAAACACCATATATTTT. Amino acids: CASSPGLSGNTIYF. Together with reference TRBV7-2 and TRBJ1-3, the CDR3 gives the full variable domain: GAGVSQSPSNKVTEKGKDVELRCDPISGHTALYWYRQSLGQGLEFLIYFQGNSAPDKSGLPSDRFSAERTGGSVSTLTIQRTQQEDSAVYLCASSPGLSGNTIYFGEGSWLTVV.

The chain joins TRBV2 to TRBJ1-5; D is unresolved. The CDR3 extends over 14 amino acids. V dropped 4 bases and J dropped 1 base, with 8 bases sitting between them. Germline CDR1 is SNHLY and CDR2 is FYNNEI. The CDR3 DNA is TGTGCCAGCAGTGTGGCGGAGAGCAATCAGCCCCAGCATTTT. Its protein is CASSVAESNQPQHF. The full variable domain, completed using reference TRBV2 and TRBJ1-5, is EPEVTQTPSHQVTQMGQEVILRCVPISNHLYFYWYRQILGQKVEFLVSFYNNEISEKSEIFDDQFSVERPDGSNFTLKIRSTKLEDSAMYFCASSVAESNQPQHFGDGTRLSIL.

This clone was detected only once. This chain connects TRBV27 to TRBJ2-2; 7 bases are a match to TRBD1. V lost 2 bases and J lost 4; bases outside the gene matches: 4. Germline-derived CDR1 and CDR2 are MNHEY and SMNVEV (reference sequence). The length of the CDR3 is 15 residues. CDR3 residues: CASSLRGRGTGELFF. CDR3 in DNA: TGTGCCAGCAGTTTAAGGGGGCGCGGCACCGGGGAGCTGTTTTTT.

This sequence joins TRBV18 and TRBJ1-3; D remains unclear. Trimming stripped 0 bases from V and 2 bases from J, with 14 bases between. The V gene's germline CDR1 is KGHSH and CDR2 LQKENI. This CDR3 contains 17 residues. The CDR3 DNA sequence: TGTGCCAGCTCACCACCGTTTCGCGTCTATGCTGGAAACACCATATATTTT. It yields the protein CASSPPFRVYAGNTIYF.

V and J are TRBV7-3 and TRBJ2-3; D not resolved. V was cut by 5 bases and J by 0 bases, with 6 bases left in between. CDR3 length equals 13 residues. Germline V gives CDR1 SGHTA, CDR2 FQGTGA. CDR3 sequence: CASSRASTDTQYF. CDR3 coding DNA: TGTGCCAGCAGCCGCGCTAGCACAGATACGCAGTATTTT.

The chain combines TRBV28 with TRBJ1-5; D is undetermined. The germline V and J ends were trimmed by 6 bases and 0 bases, with 9 bases remaining between them. Per the germline V gene, CDR1 is MDHEN and CDR2 is SYDVKM. The CDR3 is 14 amino acids. This chain's CDR3 is CASRRIDSNQPQHF. The CDR3 DNA follows: TGTGCCAGCAGGAGGATCGATAGCAATCAGCCCCAGCATTTT.

The V call is TRBV7-2, the J call TRBJ2-1; D is uncertain. Trimming stripped 2 bases from V and 9 bases from J, with 5 bases between. Germline V gives CDR1 SGHTA, CDR2 FQGNSA. The CDR3 sequence is 11 residues long. CDR3 in DNA: TGTGCCAGCAGCTTATCGGTTGAGCAGTTCTTC. This encodes CASSLSVEQFF.

The V gene is TRBV7-2, the J gene TRBJ1-1; 8 bases agree with TRBD1. The ends lost 0 bases at V and 1 base at J; junction bases unmatched: 4. There are 16 residues in the CDR3. The germline CDR1 and CDR2 sequences are SGHTA and FQGNSA. This CDR3 is CASSLAPGTGNTEAFF. CDR3 nucleotides: TGTGCCAGCAGCTTAGCCCCCGGGACAGGGAACACTGAAGCTTTCTTT.

The rearrangement joins TRBV5-1 to TRBJ2-7; D is uncertain. This CDR3 has 14 residues. V dropped 5 bases and J dropped 0 bases, with 12 bases sitting between them. The V gene's germline CDR1 is SGHRS and CDR2 YFSETQ. In DNA, the CDR3 is TGCGCCAGCAGACCCGTCGCCGGCTCCTACGAGCAGTACTTC. Amino acid sequence: CASRPVAGSYEQYF.

V usage is TRBV27 and J usage is TRBJ1-2, with D maybe TRBD1 (6 bases). The CDR3 loop spans 14 amino acids. The germline gives CDR1 MNHEY, CDR2 SMNVEV (reference sequence). V gave up 5 bases and J gave up 7 bases, with 17 bases separating them. CDR3 amino acids: CASSGGMVRGGYTF. CDR3 nucleotides: TGTGCCAGCAGTGGGGGCATGGTCAGGGGTGGCTACACCTTC.

The chain employs TRBV7-9 and TRBJ2-1; TRBD2 agrees at 10 bases. The germline V gene has CDR1 SEHNR and CDR2 FQNEAQ (reference sequence). This CDR3 spans 16 amino acids. The V segment lost 5 bases and the J segment 7 bases; nucleotides outside the gene matches: 11. CDR3 sequence: CASSLPSSGSFNEQFF. The CDR3 DNA reads as TGTGCCAGCAGCCTCCCGTCTAGCGGGAGTTTTAATGAGCAGTTCTTC.

The genes are TRBV19 and TRBJ1-6; possibly TRBD1 for D (5 bases). The length of the CDR3 is 12 residues. Between the trimmed V and J ends, which lost 7 bases and 6 bases, there was a span of 7 bases. CDR1 LNHDA and CDR2 SQIVND come from the germline V gene (reference sequence). CDR3 bases: TGTGCCAGTAAGGGGTTTAATTCACCCCTCCACTTT. This encodes CASKGFNSPLHF.